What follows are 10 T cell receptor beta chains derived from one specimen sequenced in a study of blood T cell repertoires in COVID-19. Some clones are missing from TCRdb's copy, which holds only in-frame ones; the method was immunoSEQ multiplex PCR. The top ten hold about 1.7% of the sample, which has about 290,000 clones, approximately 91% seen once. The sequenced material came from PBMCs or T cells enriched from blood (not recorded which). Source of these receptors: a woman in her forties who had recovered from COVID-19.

The CDR3 region has the DNA TGCGCCAGCAATGGAACGACAGGGGCATGGGATGAGCAGTTCTTC. As protein: CASNGTTGAWDEQFF. The chain carries TRBV10-1 and TRBJ2-1, with 8 bases matching TRBD1. The CDR3 contains 15 residues. Germline V gene data show CDR1 as WNHNN and CDR2 as SYGVQD (reference sequence). V lost 7 bases to trimming and J lost 8 bases; unmatched junction nucleotides: 13.

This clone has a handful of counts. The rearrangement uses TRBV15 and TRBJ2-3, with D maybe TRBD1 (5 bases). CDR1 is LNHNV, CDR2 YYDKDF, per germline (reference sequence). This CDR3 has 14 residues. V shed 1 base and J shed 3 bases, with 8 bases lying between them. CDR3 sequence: CATSRGQGTDTQYF. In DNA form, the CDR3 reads TGTGCCACCAGCAGAGGCCAGGGTACAGATACGCAGTATTTT.

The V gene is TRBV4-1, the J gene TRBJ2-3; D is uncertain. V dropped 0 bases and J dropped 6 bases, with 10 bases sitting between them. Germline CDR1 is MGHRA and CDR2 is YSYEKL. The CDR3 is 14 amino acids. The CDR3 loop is CASSQDPIRDTQYF. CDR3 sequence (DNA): TGCGCCAGCAGCCAAGATCCCATCAGGGATACGCAGTATTTT.

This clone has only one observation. The CDR3 region has the DNA TGTGCCAGTCGCCTACAGGGGGCTGGCGATGAGCAGTTCTTC. Amino acids: CASRLQGAGDEQFF. This chain joins TRBV27 and TRBJ2-1; 9 nucleotides line up with TRBD1. CDR1 is MNHEY and CDR2 is SMNVEV in the germline V gene (reference sequence). The V segment lost 9 bases and the J segment 8 bases; nucleotides outside the gene matches: 11. The CDR3 runs to 14 residues.

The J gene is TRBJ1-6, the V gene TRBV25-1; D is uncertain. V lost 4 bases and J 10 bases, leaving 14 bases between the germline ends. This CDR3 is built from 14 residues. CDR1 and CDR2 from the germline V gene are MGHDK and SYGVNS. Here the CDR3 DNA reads TGTGCCAGCAGTGGATTAACCGGAGGGTCACCCCTCCACTTT. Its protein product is CASSGLTGGSPLHF.

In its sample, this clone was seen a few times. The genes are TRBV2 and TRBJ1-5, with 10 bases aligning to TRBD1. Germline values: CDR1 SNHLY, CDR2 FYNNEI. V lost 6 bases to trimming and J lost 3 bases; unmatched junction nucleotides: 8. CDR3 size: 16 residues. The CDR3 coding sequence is TGTGCCAGCAGATATCCCGGGACAGGGGACAATCAGCCCCAGCATTTT. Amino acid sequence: CASRYPGTGDNQPQHF.

The CDR3 nucleotides are TGTGCCAGCAGCTTCACTTCAGGAGCGGGGCAGAACAATGAGCAGTTCTTC. As protein: CASSFTSGAGQNNEQFF. V gene TRBV11-3 combines with J gene TRBJ2-1; 7 bases fit TRBD2. Germline V gene lookup returns CDR1 SGHNT and CDR2 YENEEA. The CDR3 is made up of 17 amino acids. The ends lost 3 bases at V and 5 bases at J; junction bases unmatched: 13.

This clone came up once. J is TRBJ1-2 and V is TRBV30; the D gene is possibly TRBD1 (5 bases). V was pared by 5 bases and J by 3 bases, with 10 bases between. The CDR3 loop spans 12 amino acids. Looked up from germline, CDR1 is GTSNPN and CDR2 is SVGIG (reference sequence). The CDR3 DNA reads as TGTGCCTGGGTTGGGGGGGACTATGGCTACACCTTC. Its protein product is CAWVGGDYGYTF. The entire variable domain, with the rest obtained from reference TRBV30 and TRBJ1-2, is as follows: SQTIHQWPATLVQPVGSPLSLECTVEGTSNPNLYWYRQAAGRGLQLLFYSVGIGQISSEVPQNLSASRPQDRQFILSSKKLLLSDSGFYLCAWVGGDYGYTFGSGTRLTVV.

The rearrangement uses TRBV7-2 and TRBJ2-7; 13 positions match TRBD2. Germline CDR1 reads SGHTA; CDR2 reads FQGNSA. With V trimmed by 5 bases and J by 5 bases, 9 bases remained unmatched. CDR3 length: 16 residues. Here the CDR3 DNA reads TGTGCCAGCAGCATATTGACTAGCGGGAGGCCCCACGAGCAGTACTTC. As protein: CASSILTSGRPHEQYF.

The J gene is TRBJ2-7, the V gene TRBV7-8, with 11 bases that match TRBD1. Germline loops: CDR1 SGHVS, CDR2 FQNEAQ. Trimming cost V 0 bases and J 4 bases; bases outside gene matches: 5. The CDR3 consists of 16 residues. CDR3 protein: CASSLALRDRGYEQYF. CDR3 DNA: TGTGCCAGCAGCTTAGCGCTTCGGGACAGGGGGTACGAGCAGTACTTC.